The 19 T cell receptor beta chains reported below all come from one sample, sequenced in a study of blood T cell repertoires in COVID-19. The assay was immunoSEQ multiplex PCR, and TCRdb's table has in-frame clones only and misses some. The data contain about 73,000 clones, approximately 80% of them singletons. Sequencing used peripheral blood. These receptors all stem from a man aged 80 or over with active or convalescent COVID-19.

A word on this clone: Other nucleotide sequences from this sample produce the same CDR3. V usage is TRBV19 and J usage is TRBJ1-5, with D hard to call. V dropped 3 bases and J dropped 4 bases, with 10 bases sitting between them. Germline CDR1 and CDR2: LNHDA and SQIVND (reference sequence). The CDR3 has 14 residues. Here the CDR3 DNA reads TGTGCCAGTAGTATTTTACGGGGAAATCAGCCCCAGCATTTT. Protein: CASSILRGNQPQHF.

This rearrangement joins TRBV19 to TRBJ1-5, with 9 bases fitting TRBD1. This CDR3 is 17 amino acids long. Germline V CDR1 and CDR2: LNHDA, SQIVND (reference sequence). Trimming cost V 5 bases and J 4 bases; bases outside gene matches: 12. The CDR3: CASSPMGRGQGNQPQHF. The CDR3 DNA sequence: TGTGCCAGTAGTCCCATGGGGAGAGGACAGGGGAATCAGCCCCAGCATTTT.

This clone has a handful of counts. V is TRBV18 and J is TRBJ2-2; no definite D call. V lost 3 bases to trimming and J lost 2 bases, with 10 bases between them. Germline CDR1 and CDR2: KGHSH and LQKENI. This CDR3 spans 15 amino acids. The CDR3 nucleotides are TGTGCCAGCTCACCGGTTCGGAGAAACACCGGGGAGCTGTTTTTT. Its protein product is CASSPVRRNTGELFF.

CDR3 sequence reads: CASRGLVEDTQYF. CDR3 DNA: TGTGCCAGCAGAGGACTAGTCGAAGATACGCAGTATTTT. The chain links TRBV11-2 to TRBJ2-3; 7 bases agree with TRBD2. Per germline, CDR1 SGHAT and CDR2 FQNNGV. Trimming cost V 6 bases and J 5 bases; bases outside gene matches: 5. CDR3 length: 13 amino acids.

V usage is TRBV2 and J usage is TRBJ2-7, with D hard to call. Trimming took 6 bases from V and 0 from J, leaving 15 bases between them. The CDR3 loop spans 15 amino acids. Germline CDR1 reads SNHLY; CDR2 reads FYNNEI. This CDR3 reads CASRPTYRPSYEQYF. The CDR3 DNA reads as TGTGCCAGCAGACCGACTTACCGACCCTCCTACGAGCAGTACTTC.

This chain links TRBV30 with TRBJ2-6; 10 positions agree with TRBD1. Trimming removed 3 bases from V and 4 bases from J; junction bases left unmatched: 9. Per the germline V gene, CDR1 is GTSNPN and CDR2 is SVGIG (reference sequence). The CDR3 runs to 17 residues. This CDR3 is CAWRSHGTGVGANVLTF. CDR3 DNA sequence: TGTGCCTGGAGGTCCCATGGGACAGGGGTGGGGGCCAACGTCCTGACTTTC.

The chain uses TRBV2 and TRBJ2-1, with D maybe TRBD1 (5 bases). V lost 5 bases and J lost 1, with 9 bases in between. Germline CDR1 and CDR2: SNHLY and FYNNEI. CDR3 length: 14 amino acids. The CDR3 region is CASSRAGSYNEQFF. In DNA, the CDR3 is TGTGCCAGCAGTCGAGCAGGGTCCTACAATGAGCAGTTCTTC.

The V gene is TRBV6-5, the J gene TRBJ2-7, with TRBD1 matching over 10 bases. Germline lookup yields CDR1 MNHEY and CDR2 SVGAGI. The J segment lost 4 bases and the V segment lost 5 bases, leaving 8 bases of the junction unmatched. CDR3 length equals 15 residues. CDR3 region: CASSLRRQGAYEQYF. CDR3 nucleotides: TGTGCCAGCAGTCTACGGAGACAGGGGGCGTACGAGCAGTACTTC.

The rearrangement uses TRBV5-1 and TRBJ2-4, with a weak D call TRBD2 (6 bases). V was cut by 4 bases and J by 8 bases, with 16 bases left in between. The CDR3 consists of 14 residues. The germline V gene has CDR1 SGHRS and CDR2 YFSETQ. CDR3 protein: CASSGGTLGDIQYF. CDR3 DNA sequence: TGCGCCAGCAGCGGAGGGACTTTAGGGGACATTCAGTACTTC. The variable domain in full, completed from reference TRBV5-1 and TRBJ2-4, reads KAGVTQTPRYLIKTRGQQVTLSCSPISGHRSVSWYQQTPGQGLQFLFEYFSETQRNKGNFPGRFSGRQFSNSRSEMNVSTLELGDSALYLCASSGGTLGDIQYFGAGTRLSVL.

This clone has only a few counts. The chain joins TRBV10-3 to TRBJ2-7; D is possibly TRBD1 (6 bases). This CDR3 contains 17 residues. V shed 0 bases and J shed 3 bases, with 18 bases lying between them. In germline, CDR1 is ENHRY, CDR2 SYGVKD. DNA of the CDR3: TGTGCCATCAGTGAGTCTAGGGGAACAGGGTTTATCTACGAGCAGTACTTC. This gives the protein CAISESRGTGFIYEQYF.

The chain couples TRBV5-1 to TRBJ2-7; 12 positions agree with TRBD2. Trimming cost V 3 bases and J 2 bases; bases outside gene matches: 9. Germline CDR1 and CDR2: SGHRS and YFSETQ. This CDR3 region has 17 residues. The CDR3 protein is CASSSLRLAGAAYEQYF. The CDR3 bases are TGCGCCAGCAGCTCCCTAAGACTAGCGGGGGCCGCCTACGAGCAGTACTTC.

The chain is built from TRBV24-1 and TRBJ2-1; 7 bases are shared with TRBD1. Germline assignment: CDR1 KGHDR and CDR2 SFDVKD. The CDR3 spans 15 residues. V shed 5 bases and J 7 bases; nucleotides not matched to a gene: 10. CDR3 residues: CATSGVGTALNEQFF. CDR3 in DNA: TGTGCCACCAGTGGGGTTGGGACAGCCCTGAATGAGCAGTTCTTC.

The table lists this clone with a count of one. The rearrangement joins TRBV6-5 to TRBJ1-5; D uncertain. With 3 bases removed from V and 0 bases from J, the gap between germline ends came to 9 bases. The CDR3 totals 15 residues. Germline values: CDR1 MNHEY, CDR2 SVGAGI. In DNA form, the CDR3 reads TGTGCCAGCAGTTATTGGAGAACTAGCAATCAGCCCCAGCATTTT. The encoded protein is CASSYWRTSNQPQHF.

The J gene is TRBJ2-7, the V gene TRBV28, with 11 bases identical to TRBD1. CDR3 size: 15 residues. The germline CDR1 and CDR2 sequences are MDHEN and SYDVKM. Unmatched junction bases numbered 4, after V lost 6 bases and J lost 0 bases. The CDR3 loop reads CASSLDRGLSYEQYF. The CDR3 DNA is TGTGCCAGCAGCCTGGACAGGGGGCTCTCCTACGAGCAGTACTTC.

This clone was counted a few times. The V and J genes are TRBV18 and TRBJ1-1; 10 bases line up with TRBD1. Trimming took 4 bases from V and 3 from J; bases not matched to a gene: 5. This CDR3 is built from 15 residues. Germline V gives CDR1 KGHSH, CDR2 LQKENI. CDR3: CASSQATGGYTEAFF. CDR3 nucleotides: TGTGCCAGCTCACAAGCGACAGGGGGCTACACTGAAGCTTTCTTT.

The DNA for the CDR3 is TGTGCTAGTGGTTTATCCCACCTGGGGGGGGTGGGACCCTACGAGCAGTACTTC. Residues: CASGLSHLGGVGPYEQYF. The rearrangement uses TRBV12-5 and TRBJ2-7, with TRBD2 matching 7 bases. Germline values: CDR1 LGHNT, CDR2 FRNRAP. Trimming took 3 bases from V and 2 from J; bases not matched to a gene: 16. The CDR3 runs to 18 residues.

The chain has TRBV2 and TRBJ1-2; 7 bases agree with TRBD1. This CDR3 has 14 residues. V was clipped by 6 bases and J by 4 bases; unmatched bases: 8. Germline-derived CDR1 and CDR2 are SNHLY and FYNNEI. This chain's CDR3 is CASRPTGASYGYTF. The CDR3 nucleotides read TGTGCCAGCAGGCCAACAGGGGCGAGCTATGGCTACACCTTC.

This chain joins TRBV20-1 and TRBJ1-1; D unclear. Trimming took 0 bases from V and 6 from J, leaving 5 bases between them. The CDR3 is 11 amino acids. Germline V gene data show CDR1 as DFQATT and CDR2 as SNEGSKA (reference sequence). As DNA, the CDR3 is TGCAGTGCTAGAGATATTCCTGAAGCTTTCTTT. Protein: CSARDIPEAFF.

V is TRBV28 and J is TRBJ1-2; D may be TRBD1 (6 bases). The CDR3 length is 14 residues. CDR1 is MDHEN, CDR2 SYDVKM, per germline. Deletions cut 5 bases from V and 4 bases from J, with 14 bases between. This chain's CDR3 is CASSPPSRGYGYTF. The CDR3 DNA reads TGTGCCAGCAGTCCCCCATCCAGGGGCTATGGCTACACCTTC.